Below are 28 T cell receptor beta chains sequenced from a single sample in a study of T-cell memory formation after mild COVID-19. MiXCR was run by TCRdb on the 5' RACE reads, yielding one entry per CDR3 protein. This table has about 340,000 distinct CDR3 sequences, 20% to 25% appearing once. What was sequenced was PBMCs or a T cell subset sorted from them (not recorded which). The origin of the receptors is a man younger than 35 who had mild COVID-19 (a few samples of this study predate the infection). Cell type and time point are not known.

This clonotype was counted a few times. The chain has TRBV7-3 and TRBJ2-3; weak D call: TRBD2 (7 bases). This CDR3 region has 15 residues. From germline, CDR1 is SGHTA and CDR2 FQGTGA. V lost 1 base to trimming and J lost 5 bases, with 13 bases between them. CDR3 in DNA: TGTGCCAGCAGCTTAAGGGGGGGCCGGGAAGATACGCAGTATTTT. Translated: CASSLRGGREDTQYF.

This clonotype appeared a few times. In nucleotides, the CDR3 is TGCGCCAGCAGCCGACGGGGACAGGGCACAGATACGCAGTATTTT. It is translated as CASSRRGQGTDTQYF. The J gene is TRBJ2-3, the V gene TRBV4-1, with 8 bases matching TRBD1. Unmatched junction bases numbered 4, after V lost 4 bases and J lost 1 base. Germline V gene data show CDR1 as MGHRA and CDR2 as YSYEKL. CDR3 size: 15 residues.

This clonotype was observed a handful of times. The V gene is TRBV5-1, the J gene TRBJ2-7; 7 positions agree with TRBD1. Germline assignment: CDR1 SGHRS and CDR2 YFSETQ. Trimming took 4 bases from V and 6 from J; bases not matched to a gene: 13. CDR3 length: 15 amino acids. The CDR3 DNA follows: TGCGCCAGCAGCCCAGATGGTGTACAGGGGCGCGAGCAGTACGTC. Protein: CASSPDGVQGREQYV.

The chain couples TRBV10-3 to TRBJ2-7, with D maybe TRBD1 (6 bases). Trimming shortened V by 3 bases and J by 4 bases, and 7 bases separated the two germline ends. Germline CDR1 is ENHRY and CDR2 is SYGVKD. The CDR3 consists of 12 residues. CDR3 sequence reads: CAISEGTYEQYV. The CDR3 DNA follows: TGTGCCATCAGTGAAGGGACATACGAGCAGTACGTC.

This clonotype turned up a few times. The J gene is TRBJ1-2, the V gene TRBV27; D unresolved. Germline CDR1 and CDR2: MNHEY and SMNVEV (reference sequence). CDR3 length: 15 residues. Trimming left V 5 bases short and J 2 bases short, with 15 bases between. The CDR3 DNA reads as TGTGCCAGCAGTCCACCCGTAGCGGGAAACTATGGCTACACCTTC. Encoded protein: CASSPPVAGNYGYTF.

This rearrangement joins TRBV12-3 or TRBV12-4 to TRBJ1-5; D gene unclear. CDR3 length equals 12 residues. V lost 1 base to trimming and J lost 11 bases, with 9 bases between them. The CDR3 reads CASSLGYRSQHF. The DNA for the CDR3 is TGTGCCAGCAGTTTAGGCTATCGGTCCCAGCATTTT.

This clonotype was seen a handful of times. CDR3 in DNA: TGTGCCAGCAGCTTTAGTCTAATCTACGAGCAGTACTTC. Translating it yields CASSFSLIYEQYF. The V and J genes are TRBV7-9 and TRBJ2-7, with D unclear. CDR1 is SEHNR and CDR2 is FQNEAQ in the germline V gene (reference sequence). The CDR3 sequence is 13 residues long. Deletions cut 3 bases from V and 3 bases from J, with 9 bases between.

V usage is TRBV9 and J usage is TRBJ2-1; D is perhaps TRBD2 (5 bases). This CDR3 region has 16 residues. CDR1 is SGDLS, CDR2 YYNGEE, per germline. Trimming took 4 bases from V and 2 from J, leaving 16 bases between them. The CDR3 region is CASSSEGRKTYNEQFF. The CDR3 DNA is TGTGCCAGCAGCTCTGAGGGAAGAAAAACCTACAATGAGCAGTTCTTC.

J is TRBJ2-2 and V is TRBV12-3 or TRBV12-4; TRBD1 matches 7 bases. The CDR3 consists of 14 residues. The J segment lost 8 bases and the V segment lost 1 base, leaving 4 bases of the junction unmatched. CDR3 sequence (DNA): TGTGCCAGCAGTTTAGGACAGGGCCGGGGGGAGCTGTTTTTT. Its protein product is CASSLGQGRGELFF.

This clonotype turned up a few times. This chain connects TRBV7-9 to TRBJ2-4; D not certain. CDR3 length: 16 amino acids. The germline V gene has CDR1 SEHNR and CDR2 FQNEAQ (reference sequence). V shed 2 bases and J shed 0 bases, with 11 bases lying between them. The CDR3 region is CASSLTGRLAKNIQYF. As DNA, the CDR3 is TGTGCCAGCAGCTTAACCGGGCGGCTAGCCAAAAACATTCAGTACTTC.

The genes are TRBV24-1 and TRBJ2-2; D unresolved. Germline V gene lookup returns CDR1 KGHDR and CDR2 SFDVKD. Trimming left V 4 bases short and J 4 bases short, with 6 bases between. This CDR3 has 13 residues. The CDR3 is CATSDYFTGELFF. Here the CDR3 DNA reads TGTGCCACCAGTGACTACTTCACCGGGGAGCTGTTTTTT.

This clonotype was seen a handful of times. This chain links TRBV5-6 with TRBJ2-6, with D unresolved. Trimming stripped 0 bases from V and 2 bases from J, with 6 bases between. This CDR3 contains 15 residues. Germline V gene lookup returns CDR1 SGHDT and CDR2 YYEEEE. The CDR3 region is CASSLAGPGANVLTF. CDR3 nucleotides: TGTGCCAGCAGCTTGGCCGGGCCTGGGGCCAACGTCCTGACTTTC.

This clonotype was counted ten times or more. V usage is TRBV5-1 and J usage is TRBJ2-4; the D gene is possibly TRBD2 (7 bases). The CDR3 spans 15 residues. Germline CDR1 is SGHRS and CDR2 is YFSETQ. The V gene lost 1 base and the J gene lost 7 bases, with 15 bases spanning the gap. The CDR3 loop is CASSLSPEGGNIQYF. CDR3 nucleotides: TGCGCCAGCAGCTTGAGCCCCGAGGGGGGGAACATTCAGTACTTC.

This clonotype was seen many times. The chain recombines TRBV4-3 with TRBJ1-1; D not certain. CDR1 is LGHNA and CDR2 is YSLEER in the germline V gene. V lost 0 bases and J 0 bases, leaving 5 bases between the germline ends. The length of the CDR3 is 14 residues. The CDR3 coding sequence is TGCGCCAGCAGCCAAGAGAACATGAACACTGAAGCTTTCTTT. The encoded protein is CASSQENMNTEAFF.

There are a few counts of this clonotype. The rearrangement links TRBV12-5 to TRBJ1-1; TRBD1 might be the D (6 bases). Germline-derived CDR1 and CDR2 are LGHNT and FRNRAP. V shed 9 bases and J shed 3 bases, with 17 bases lying between them. The CDR3 is 14 amino acids. The CDR3 region is CASRGTGRDTEAFF. CDR3 coding DNA: TGTGCTAGCCGAGGAACAGGGAGGGACACTGAAGCTTTCTTT.

This clonotype was counted ten times or more. The DNA for the CDR3 is TGTGCCAGCAGCTTAGAGTCAGCAACGATGAACACTGAAGCTTTCTTT. Protein: CASSLESATMNTEAFF. This chain links TRBV7-9 with TRBJ1-1; D is unresolved. In germline, CDR1 is SEHNR, CDR2 FQNEAQ (reference sequence). V lost 1 base to trimming and J lost 0 bases, with 12 bases between them. This CDR3 spans 16 amino acids.

The V call is TRBV6-6, the J call TRBJ2-7, with 11 bases identical to TRBD1. The CDR3 length is 16 residues. Germline V CDR1 and CDR2: MNHNY, SVGAGI (reference sequence). Trimming took 6 bases from V and 5 from J; bases not matched to a gene: 12. DNA of the CDR3: TGTGCCAGCAGGCCCCCCGGGGACAGGGGGATCCACGAGCAGTACTTC. This encodes CASRPPGDRGIHEQYF.

The J gene is TRBJ2-3, the V gene TRBV7-3, with 12 bases aligning to TRBD2. From germline, CDR1 is SGHTA and CDR2 FQGTGA. The CDR3 length is 17 residues. The trim removed 5 bases at V and 1 base at J, leaving 7 bases unmatched. CDR3 protein: CASSARLAGDRTDTQYF. The CDR3 DNA sequence: TGTGCCAGCAGCGCACGACTAGCGGGGGACCGCACAGATACGCAGTATTTT. Looking up the rest from reference TRBV7-3 and TRBJ2-3 gives the full variable domain: GAGVSQTPSNKVTEKGKYVELRCDPISGHTALYWYRQSLGQGPEFLIYFQGTGAADDSGLPNDRFFAVRPEGSVSTLKIQRTERGDSAVYLCASSARLAGDRTDTQYFGPGTRLTVL.

The CDR3 sequence: CASGWVGNYEQYF. In DNA form, the CDR3 reads TGTGCTAGTGGTTGGGTGGGGAACTACGAGCAGTACTTC. The V call is TRBV12-5, the J call TRBJ2-7; the D is unclear. The ends were cut back, 4 bases at V and 3 bases at J, with 10 bases in the middle. CDR1 is LGHNT, CDR2 FRNRAP, per germline. CDR3 length: 13 amino acids.

The V gene is TRBV19, the J gene TRBJ1-5; D call uncertain. The germline V gene has CDR1 LNHDA and CDR2 SQIVND (reference sequence). V shed 1 base and J shed 1 base, with 2 bases lying between them. The CDR3 has 13 residues. The CDR3 loop reads CASSIASNQPQHF. The CDR3 nucleotides are TGTGCCAGTAGTATAGCCAGCAATCAGCCCCAGCATTTT.

This clonotype occurred a few times. This rearrangement joins TRBV7-9 to TRBJ2-7; D is unclear. From germline, CDR1 is SEHNR and CDR2 FQNEAQ (reference sequence). CDR3 size: 12 residues. V lost 3 bases, J lost 3 bases, and 6 bases lay in between. The CDR3 loop reads CASSFVGYEQYV. For the CDR3, the DNA is TGTGCCAGCAGCTTCGTGGGCTACGAGCAGTACGTC.

Turning to this clonotype: A junction boundary mismatches the germline segment, possibly from a read error. The chain joins TRBV2 to TRBJ1-5; 11 bases align to TRBD1. CDR3 length: 15 amino acids. The germline V gene encodes CDR1 SNHLY and CDR2 FYNNEI. The CDR3 is CASGEGQGVYQPQHF. CDR3 nucleotide sequence: TGTGCCAGCGGTGAGGGACAGGGGGTTTATCAGCCCCAGCATTTT.

In this sample, this clonotype turned up many times. The rearrangement links TRBV5-1 to TRBJ2-2; possible D gene TRBD1, 6 bases. The ends were cut back, 7 bases at V and 4 bases at J, with 17 bases in the middle. Germline V gene sequence: CDR1 SGHRS, CDR2 YFSETQ. The length of the CDR3 is 15 residues. The CDR3 reads CASLSFGGGTGELFF. As DNA, the CDR3 is TGCGCCAGCCTGTCCTTTGGGGGCGGCACCGGGGAGCTGTTTTTT.

The V and J genes are TRBV12-3 or TRBV12-4 and TRBJ2-3; D possibly uses TRBD1 or TRBD2 (6 bases each). This CDR3 has 16 residues. V was shortened by 6 bases and J by 3 bases, with 19 bases between the two germline ends. This CDR3 reads CASSPPLGGGTDTQYF. In DNA, the CDR3 is TGTGCCAGCAGCCCCCCCCTCGGGGGCGGGACAGATACGCAGTATTTT.

This clonotype occurred a few times. This chain links TRBV6-6 with TRBJ1-2, with D tentatively TRBD1 (5 bases). Trimming removed 5 bases at V and 6 bases at J, with 16 bases between. This CDR3 is built from 14 residues. Germline CDR1 reads MNHNY; CDR2 reads SVGAGI (reference sequence). In DNA form, the CDR3 reads TGTGCCAGCAGTGCCCTGGGGGGTTCGGATGGCTACACCTTC. Translated: CASSALGGSDGYTF.

Many counts were recorded for this clonotype. This chain joins TRBV7-7 and TRBJ2-2; no firm D call. V was pared by 5 bases and J by 0 bases, with 7 bases between. The V gene's germline CDR1 is SSHAT and CDR2 FNYEAQ (reference sequence). The CDR3 totals 14 residues. The CDR3 sequence is CASSPTANTGELFF. CDR3 sequence (DNA): TGTGCCAGCAGCCCCACTGCGAACACCGGGGAGCTGTTTTTT.

The genes are TRBV5-1 and TRBJ2-2; D possibly matches TRBD1 or TRBD2 (5 bases each). The V and J ends lost 1 base and 9 bases respectively, with 16 bases between them. Germline CDR1 reads SGHRS; CDR2 reads YFSETQ. The CDR3 runs 15 residues. CDR3 residues: CASSLPTGASRELFF. The CDR3 nucleotides read TGCGCCAGCAGCTTGCCGACCGGGGCGAGTAGGGAGCTGTTTTTT. Full variable domain (outside the CDR3, taken from reference TRBV5-1 and TRBJ2-2): KAGVTQTPRYLIKTRGQQVTLSCSPISGHRSVSWYQQTPGQGLQFLFEYFSETQRNKGNFPGRFSGRQFSNSRSEMNVSTLELGDSALYLCASSLPTGASRELFFGEGSRLTVL.

This clonotype occurred a few times. The chain uses TRBV7-2 and TRBJ2-2; no clear D. The CDR3 is 15 residues long. CDR1 and CDR2 (germline): SGHTA, FQGNSA. V gave up 3 bases and J gave up 1 base, with 9 bases separating them. The CDR3 here is CASSFGLMNTGELFF. In nucleotides, the CDR3 is TGTGCCAGCAGCTTCGGCCTCATGAACACCGGGGAGCTGTTTTTT.